This T cell receptor (beta chain) was sequenced during a study of T cells in Graves' hyperthyroidism and ophthalmopathy. RNA transcripts gave rise to amplified TCR beta CDR3 regions. Using the HTBI primer set, a first-round RT-PCR was run on the TCR CDR3. TCRdb reprocessed the multiplex PCR reads with MiXCR, giving one entry per CDR3 protein. The table includes roughly 180,000 distinct CDR3 sequences, 9.4% detected once. The CDR3 length is 11 residues. V was cut by 8 bases and J by 0 bases, with 7 bases left in between. CDR1 is DFQATT, CDR2 SNEGSKA, per germline (reference sequence). Exclusions: uncontrolled infection, other autoimmune disease, pregnancy, lactation. This clonotype was counted ten times or more.

The receptor comes from a young woman with Graves' hyperthyroidism that later progressed to Graves' ophthalmopathy. This chain joins TRBV20-1 and TRBJ2-5, with D uncertain. The sample consisted of blood. This CDR3 is CSCRHQETQYF. CDR3 nucleotide sequence: TGCAGTTGCCGGCACCAAGAGACCCAGTACTTC.